These T cell receptor beta chains were read from a single sample in a study of OX40 agonist ivuxolimab in advanced cancers. Sequencing was performed with immunoSEQ multiplex PCR; in TCRdb, only in-frame clones are kept and a portion is missing. The sample has about 18,000 clones; about 88% are singletons. Sequences were derived from CD4+ or CD8+ T cells sorted from blood, sampled in a trial of the OX40 agonist ivuxolimab. These receptors all come from an adult with an advanced solid tumor such as melanoma, head and neck, liver or kidney cancer. The CDR3 runs from the conserved cysteine through the conserved F or W. Each record gives: J gene, V gene, D gene, clone size, CDR3 protein, CDR3 DNA. A D gene is named only where the DNA matches it firmly. Some rows have no size entry. The others give once, few or many, or a class for an expanded clone.

TRBJ2-1	TRBV2	.	.	CASIRPKSSYNEQFF	TGTGCCAGCATCCGTCCGAAAAGCTCCTACAATGAGCAGTTCTTC
TRBJ2-7	TRBV5-4	TRBD1	few	CASSPDRGLDEQYF	TGTGCCAGCAGCCCGGACAGGGGGCTTGACGAGCAGTACTTC
TRBJ2-2	TRBV9	TRBD1	.	CASRAPGQGGSGELFF	TGTGCCAGCAGAGCCCCGGGACAGGGGGGATCCGGGGAGCTGTTTTTT
TRBJ2-1	TRBV7-3	TRBD2	few	CASSLWGSSGSNEQFF	TGTGCCAGCAGCTTATGGGGTTCTAGCGGGAGTAATGAGCAGTTCTTC
TRBJ1-6	TRBV19	.	few	CASGRDWNSPLHF	TGTGCCAGTGGGCGGGACTGGAATTCACCCCTCCACTTT
TRBJ2-2	TRBV4-3	.	.	CASSHGQGTGELFF	TGCGCCAGCAGCCACGGGCAGGGCACCGGGGAGCTGTTTTTT
TRBJ2-7	TRBV4-2	.	.	CASSQGVWHEQYF	TGTGCCAGCAGCCAAGGAGTGTGGCACGAGCAGTACTTC
TRBJ1-2	TRBV19	.	few	CASSLREGYTF	TGTGCCAGTAGTCTGAGAGAAGGCTACACCTTC
TRBJ2-5	TRBV11-2	.	.	CASSPTSGLGETQYF	TGTGCCAGCAGCCCAACCTCCGGGCTAGGGGAGACCCAGTACTTC
TRBJ2-4	TRBV27	.	.	CASSPSFRAKNIQYF	TGTGCCAGCAGTCCCTCCTTCCGAGCCAAAAACATTCAGTACTTC
TRBJ1-6	TRBV4-3	.	.	CASSQGASGRDSPLHF	TGCGCCAGCAGCCAAGGAGCGAGCGGAAGGGATTCACCCCTCCACTTT
TRBJ1-4	TRBV4-2	TRBD1	.	CASSQGTGFEKLFF	TGTGCCAGCAGCCAAGGGACAGGGTTTGAAAAACTGTTTTTT
TRBJ2-1	TRBV30	.	.	CAWSVYKRGEQFF	TGTGCCTGGAGCGTTTACAAACGGGGTGAGCAGTTCTTC
TRBJ1-5	TRBV19	.	.	CASKDMAGGPQHF	TGTGCCAGTAAAGACATGGCAGGCGGGCCCCAGCATTTT
TRBJ1-6	TRBV19	.	few	CASTNTLNQFPLHF	TGTGCCAGTACTAACACACTTAACCAATTTCCCCTCCACTTT
TRBJ2-7	TRBV4-1	.	.	CASSLRQPYEQYF	TGCGCCAGCAGCCTCCGACAGCCCTACGAGCAGTACTTC
TRBJ1-2	TRBV25-1	.	.	CASSEWTGFGYGYTF	TGTGCCAGCAGTGAATGGACGGGGTTTGGCTATGGCTACACCTTC
TRBJ2-6	TRBV4-1	.	once	CASTPHRSGANVLTF	TGCGCCAGCACCCCCCACCGCTCTGGGGCCAACGTCCTGACTTTC
TRBJ1-2	TRBV4-3	.	.	CASSQDQGFYGYTF	TGCGCCAGCAGCCAAGATCAGGGGTTCTATGGCTACACCTTC
TRBJ2-3	TRBV11-3	.	.	CASSLGNANTDTQYF	TGTGCCAGCAGCTTAGGCAACGCCAACACAGATACGCAGTATTTT
TRBJ2-5	TRBV30	.	.	CAWSDPKDREETQYF	TGTGCCTGGAGTGACCCAAAGGACAGAGAAGAGACCCAGTACTTC
TRBJ1-2	TRBV13	.	.	CASSSRNYRVHGYTF	TGTGCCAGCAGCTCGAGGAACTACAGGGTCCATGGCTACACCTTC
TRBJ2-7	TRBV15	TRBD1	.	CATSRPGQGSYEQYF	TGTGCCACCAGCAGGCCCGGACAGGGGAGCTACGAGCAGTACTTC
TRBJ2-5	TRBV7-2	TRBD2	.	CASTPPGGVVETQYF	TGTGCCAGCACTCCTCCGGGGGGAGTCGTCGAGACCCAGTACTTC
TRBJ2-7	TRBV19	TRBD2	.	CATDSGIGYEQYF	TGTGCCACCGATAGCGGGATAGGCTACGAGCAGTACTTC
TRBJ2-3	TRBV9	.	once	CASSVGSTGLYTDTQYF	TGTGCCAGCAGCGTAGGCTCGACGGGACTCTACACAGATACGCAGTATTTT
TRBJ1-4	TRBV13	TRBD1	.	CASSARTGGGQKLFF	TGTGCCAGCAGCGCCCGTACAGGGGGCGGCCAAAAACTGTTTTTT
TRBJ2-7	TRBV14	.	.	CASQSDSYEQYF	TGTGCCAGCCAATCTGACTCCTACGAGCAGTACTTC
TRBJ2-7	TRBV7-3	.	many	CASSLTGLNEQYF	TGTGCCAGCAGCTTAACGGGTCTGAACGAGCAGTACTTC
TRBJ2-3	TRBV30	TRBD2	.	CAWSTRRLAGQYF	TGTGCCTGGAGTACGCGACGACTAGCGGGACAGTATTTT
TRBJ2-1	TRBV15	.	.	CATSTVPPWSSYNEQFF	TGTGCCACCAGCACAGTCCCTCCTTGGAGCTCCTACAATGAGCAGTTCTTC
TRBJ1-6	TRBV4-3	.	.	CASSQDVPSPLHF	TGCGCCAGCAGCCAAGATGTTCCTTCACCCCTCCACTTT
TRBJ1-1	TRBV7-3	.	.	CASSHDTGNTEAFF	TGTGCCAGCAGCCATGACACAGGGAACACTGAAGCTTTCTTT
TRBJ2-1	TRBV9	.	.	CASSVSSEQFF	TGTGCCAGCAGCGTAAGTAGTGAGCAGTTCTTC
TRBJ1-4	TRBV27	.	.	CASSFVQSGGANEKLFF	TGTGCCAGCAGTTTTGTTCAGTCCGGCGGAGCTAATGAAAAACTGTTTTTT
TRBJ1-1	TRBV30	.	.	CAWSVLQGAGNTEAFF	TGTGCCTGGAGTGTACTCCAGGGCGCCGGGAACACTGAAGCTTTCTTT
TRBJ1-1	TRBV29-1	.	.	CSAEILGKGTEAFF	TGCAGCGCCGAGATTCTAGGGAAAGGCACTGAAGCTTTCTTT
TRBJ2-3	TRBV9	.	.	CASGEGGVPDTQYF	TGTGCCAGCGGCGAAGGGGGGGTCCCAGATACGCAGTATTTT
TRBJ2-3	TRBV5-4	TRBD2	.	CASSGLAGATDTQYF	TGTGCCAGCAGCGGACTAGCGGGAGCTACAGATACGCAGTATTTT
TRBJ2-7	TRBV27	.	.	CASSLSNSFLPYEQYF	TGTGCCAGCAGTTTATCGAACAGTTTTCTACCCTACGAGCAGTACTTC